One T cell receptor (beta chain) is described in this entry. What it recognizes is unknown. The record originates from a study of STAT5B mutations in CD4+ large granular lymphocyte leukemia. CDR1 is SNHLY and CDR2 is FYNNEI in the germline V gene. The ends were cut back, 6 bases at V and 3 bases at J, with 17 bases in the middle. The CDR3 sequence is 15 residues long. Profiled with immunoSEQ multiplex PCR; TCRdb holds only in-frame clones, not every one. The table has around 47,000 clones, roughly 80% seen once. The study's findings and limits: No patients shared main leukemic clonotypes, though roughly 23% appeared at low frequency elsewhere.

The sample comprised CD4+ T cells from blood buffy coats. The receptor was derived from a human donor in good health. The chain combines TRBV2 with TRBJ1-2; possibly TRBD1 for D (5 bases). CDR3 sequence: CASRRISGTDYGYTF. CDR3 nucleotides: TGTGCCAGCAGGCGGATATCCGGGACGGACTATGGCTACACCTTC. Using reference TRBV2 and TRBJ1-2 for the parts outside the CDR3, the full variable domain is EPEVTQTPSHQVTQMGQEVILRCVPISNHLYFYWYRQILGQKVEFLVSFYNNEISEKSEIFDDQFSVERPDGSNFTLKIRSTKLEDSAMYFCASRRISGTDYGYTFGSGTRLTVV.